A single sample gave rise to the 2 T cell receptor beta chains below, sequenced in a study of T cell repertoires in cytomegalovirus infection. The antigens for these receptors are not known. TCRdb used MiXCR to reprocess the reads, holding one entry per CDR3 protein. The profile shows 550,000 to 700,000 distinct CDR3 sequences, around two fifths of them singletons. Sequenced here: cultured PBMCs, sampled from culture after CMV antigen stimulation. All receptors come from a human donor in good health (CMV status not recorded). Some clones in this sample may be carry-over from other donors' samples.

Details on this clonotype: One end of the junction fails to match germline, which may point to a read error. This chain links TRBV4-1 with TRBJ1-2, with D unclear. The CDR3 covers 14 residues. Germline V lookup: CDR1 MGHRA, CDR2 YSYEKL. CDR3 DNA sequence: TGCACCAGCAGCCAAGATTCGGGAGCTCCTGGCTACACCTTC. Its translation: CTSSQDSGAPGYTF.

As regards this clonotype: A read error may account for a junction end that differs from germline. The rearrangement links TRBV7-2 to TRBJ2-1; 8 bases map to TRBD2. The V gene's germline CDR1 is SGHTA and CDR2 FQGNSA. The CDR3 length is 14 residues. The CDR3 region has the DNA TGTGCCAGCAGCTTACCGTGGACTAGCCGCTCCCTAATCTTC. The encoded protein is CASSLPWTSRSLIF. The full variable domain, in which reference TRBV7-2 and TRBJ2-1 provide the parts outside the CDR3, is GAGVSQSPSNKVTEKGKDVELRCDPISGHTALYWYRQSLGQGLEFLIYFQGNSAPDKSGLPSDRFSAERTGGSVSTLTIQRTQQEDSAVYLCASSLPWTSRSLIFGPGTRLTVL.